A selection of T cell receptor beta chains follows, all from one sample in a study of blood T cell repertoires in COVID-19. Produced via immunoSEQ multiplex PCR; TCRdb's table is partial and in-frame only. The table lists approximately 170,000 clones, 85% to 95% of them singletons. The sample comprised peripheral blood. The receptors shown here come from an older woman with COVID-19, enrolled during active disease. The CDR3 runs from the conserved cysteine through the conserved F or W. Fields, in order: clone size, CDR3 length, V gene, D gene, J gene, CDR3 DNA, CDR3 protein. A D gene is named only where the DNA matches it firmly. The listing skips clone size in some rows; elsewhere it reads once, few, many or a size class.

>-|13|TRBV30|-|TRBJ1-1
TGTGCCTGGAGTGTACACAGGGACACTGAAGCTTTCTTT
CAWSVHRDTEAFF
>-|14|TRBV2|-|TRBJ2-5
TGTGCCAGCAGTGAAGCTTACAAGGGGGAGACCCAGTACTTC
CASSEAYKGETQYF
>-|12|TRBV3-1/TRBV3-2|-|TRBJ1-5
TGTGCCAGCAGCCTCCTCGATCAGCCCCAGCATTTT
CASSLLDQPQHF
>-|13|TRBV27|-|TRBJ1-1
TGTGCCAGCAGTTTCGGGGGGAACACTGAAGCTTTCTTT
CASSFGGNTEAFF
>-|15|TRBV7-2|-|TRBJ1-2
TGTGCCAGCAGCCCTACCTGGGGGGCTAACTATGGCTACACCTTC
CASSPTWGANYGYTF
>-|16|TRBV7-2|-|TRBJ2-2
TGTGCCAGCAGTCCAACGGGCGGGTCCTACACCGGGGAGCTGTTTTTT
CASSPTGGSYTGELFF
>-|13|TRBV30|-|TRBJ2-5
TGTGCCTGGAGTGTAGGTGGGGCGCAGACCCAGTACTTC
CAWSVGGAQTQYF
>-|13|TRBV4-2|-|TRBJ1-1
TGTGCCAGCAGCCAAGATAGCGGCACTGAAGCTTTCTTT
CASSQDSGTEAFF
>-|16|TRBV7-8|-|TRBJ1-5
TGTGCCAGCAGCCTCCGACCTAGGGCTGAGGGTCAGCCCCAGCATTTT
CASSLRPRAEGQPQHF
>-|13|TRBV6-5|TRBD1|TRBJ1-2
TGTGCCAGCACCCTGGACAGGGCTTATGGCTACACCTTC
CASTLDRAYGYTF
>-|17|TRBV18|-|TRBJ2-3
TGTGCCAGCTCACCAATGGTTCTAGACGGAAGCACAGATACGCAGTATTTT
CASSPMVLDGSTDTQYF
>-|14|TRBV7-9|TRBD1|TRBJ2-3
TGTGCCAGCAGCCTTGGGACAGACACAGATACGCAGTATTTT
CASSLGTDTDTQYF
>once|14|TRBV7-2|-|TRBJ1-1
TGTGCCAGCAGCTTAGCCATCCAGAACACTGAAGCTTTCTTT
CASSLAIQNTEAFF
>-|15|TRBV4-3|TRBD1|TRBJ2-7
TGCGCCAGCAGCCAAGATAGGGACAGGGTCTACGAGCAGTACTTC
CASSQDRDRVYEQYF
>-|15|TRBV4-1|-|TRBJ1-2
TGCGCCAGCAGCCAAGTCCCAGGGGCTAACTATGGCTACACCTTC
CASSQVPGANYGYTF
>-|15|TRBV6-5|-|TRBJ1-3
TGTGCCAGCAGTTACGGGGGGACTTCAGGAAACACCATATATTTT
CASSYGGTSGNTIYF
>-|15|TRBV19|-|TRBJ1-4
TGTGCCAGTAGTACCGCGGGGGTACCTAATGAAAAACTGTTTTTT
CASSTAGVPNEKLFF
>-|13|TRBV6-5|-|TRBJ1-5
TGTGCCAGCAGGAGGGAAAGAAGCCAGCCCCAGCATTTT
CASRRERSQPQHF
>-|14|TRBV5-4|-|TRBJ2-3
TGTGCCAGCAGCTTGGCCGTGAGCACAGATACGCAGTATTTT
CASSLAVSTDTQYF
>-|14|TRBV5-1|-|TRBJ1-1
TGCGCCAGCAGCTTGGAAGCGAGTTCCACTGAAGCTTTCTTT
CASSLEASSTEAFF
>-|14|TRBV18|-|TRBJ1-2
TGTGCCAGCTCACCGGGCAGGGATAACTATGGCTACACCTTC
CASSPGRDNYGYTF
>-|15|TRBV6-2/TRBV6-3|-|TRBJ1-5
TGTGCCAGCAGTTACGCCGACCGGGACAATCAGCCCCAGCATTTT
CASSYADRDNQPQHF
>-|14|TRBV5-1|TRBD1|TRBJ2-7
TGCGCCAGCAGCACGGGACAGGGTTCCAACGAGCAGTACTTC
CASSTGQGSNEQYF
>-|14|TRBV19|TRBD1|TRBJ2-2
TGTGCCAGCCGTAGACAGGGCGTCACCGGGGAGCTGTTTTTT
CASRRQGVTGELFF
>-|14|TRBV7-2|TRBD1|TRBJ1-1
TGTGCCAGCAGCCCAGACAGGGGTGGCACTGAAGCTTTCTTT
CASSPDRGGTEAFF
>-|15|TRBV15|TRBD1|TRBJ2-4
TGTGCCACCAGCAGTGGACAGGGGGATTGGGACATTCAGTACTTC
CATSSGQGDWDIQYF
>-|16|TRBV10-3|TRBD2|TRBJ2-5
TGTGCCATCAGTGAGTCGTCGCGGGGGGTTCGAGAGACCCAGTACTTC
CAISESSRGVRETQYF
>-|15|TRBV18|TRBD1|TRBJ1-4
TGTGCCAGCTCTCCCAACAGGGGACCTAATGAAAAACTGTTTTTT
CASSPNRGPNEKLFF
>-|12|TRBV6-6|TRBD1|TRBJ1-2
TGTGCCAGCAGACAGGGGGCGAGTGGCTACACCTTC
CASRQGASGYTF
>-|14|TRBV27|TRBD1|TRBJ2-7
TGTGCCAGCAGTCCGTGGACAGGGTCCTACGAGCAGTACTTC
CASSPWTGSYEQYF
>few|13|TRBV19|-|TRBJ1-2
TGTGCCAGTACCTTCCAGGGAACAGGGGGCTACACCTTC
CASTFQGTGGYTF
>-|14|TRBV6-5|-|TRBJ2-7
TGTGCCAGTACCCTAGGGGGAAGCTCCTACGAGCAGTACTTC
CASTLGGSSYEQYF
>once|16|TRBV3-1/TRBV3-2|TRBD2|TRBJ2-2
TGTGCCAGCAGCCAGGCCGGGGGGACCAACACCGGGGAGCTGTTTTTT
CASSQAGGTNTGELFF
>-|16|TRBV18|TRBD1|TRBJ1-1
TGTGCCAGCTCACCGAATGCCCCCAGGGGGCTCGCTGAAGCTTTCTTT
CASSPNAPRGLAEAFF
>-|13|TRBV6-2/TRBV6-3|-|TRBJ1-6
TGTGCCAGCAGCCCCCTCCAGGGGTCACCCCTCCACTTT
CASSPLQGSPLHF
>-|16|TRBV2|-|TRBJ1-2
TGTGCCAGCAGGCAGGGGACGGTTAAGAACATGTATGGCTACACCTTC
CASRQGTVKNMYGYTF
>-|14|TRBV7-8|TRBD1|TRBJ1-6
TGTGCCAGCACCCCCGGGACAGCCAATTCACCCCTCCACTTT
CASTPGTANSPLHF
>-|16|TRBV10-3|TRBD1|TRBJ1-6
TGTGCCATCAGTGAGTCGGTGGGGGACAGGGATTCACCCCTCCACTTT
CAISESVGDRDSPLHF
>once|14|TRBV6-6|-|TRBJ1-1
TGTGCCACCAGGATTGTAGTTCCGAACACTGAAGCTTTCTTT
CATRIVVPNTEAFF
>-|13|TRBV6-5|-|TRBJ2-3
TGTGCCAGCAGCCCCCCAGGGACAGATACGCAGTATTTT
CASSPPGTDTQYF
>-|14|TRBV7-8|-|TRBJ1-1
TGTGCCAGCAGGGGAGGGAGAGTGGGGACTGAAGCTTTCTTT
CASRGGRVGTEAFF
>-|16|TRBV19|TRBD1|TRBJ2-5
TGTGCCAGTAGTACCCGCAGGACCACAGGGGGAGAGACCCAGTACTTC
CASSTRRTTGGETQYF
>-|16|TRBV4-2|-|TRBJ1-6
TGTGCCAGCAGCCAAGAAGCAAGCGCCTATAATTCACCCCTCCACTTT
CASSQEASAYNSPLHF
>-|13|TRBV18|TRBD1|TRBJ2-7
TGTGCCAGCTCACCGGGACAGGGGATCGAGCAGTACTTC
CASSPGQGIEQYF